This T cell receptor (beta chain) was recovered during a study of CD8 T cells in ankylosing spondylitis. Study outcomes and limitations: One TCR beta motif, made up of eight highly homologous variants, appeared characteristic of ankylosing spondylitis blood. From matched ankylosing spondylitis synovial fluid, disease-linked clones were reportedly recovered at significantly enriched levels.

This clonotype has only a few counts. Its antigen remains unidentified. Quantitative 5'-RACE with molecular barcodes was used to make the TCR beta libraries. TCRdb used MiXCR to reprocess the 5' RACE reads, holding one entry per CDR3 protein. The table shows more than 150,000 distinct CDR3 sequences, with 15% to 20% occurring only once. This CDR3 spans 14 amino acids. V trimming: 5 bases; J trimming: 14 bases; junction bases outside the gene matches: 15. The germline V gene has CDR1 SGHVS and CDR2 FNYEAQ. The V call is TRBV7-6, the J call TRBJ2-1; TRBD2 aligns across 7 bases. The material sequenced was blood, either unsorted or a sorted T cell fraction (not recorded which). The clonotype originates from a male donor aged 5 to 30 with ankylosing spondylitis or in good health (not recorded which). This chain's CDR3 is CASSLWAGAHAEFF. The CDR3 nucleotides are TGTGCCAGCAGCCTCTGGGCGGGAGCTCATGCGGAGTTCTTC.